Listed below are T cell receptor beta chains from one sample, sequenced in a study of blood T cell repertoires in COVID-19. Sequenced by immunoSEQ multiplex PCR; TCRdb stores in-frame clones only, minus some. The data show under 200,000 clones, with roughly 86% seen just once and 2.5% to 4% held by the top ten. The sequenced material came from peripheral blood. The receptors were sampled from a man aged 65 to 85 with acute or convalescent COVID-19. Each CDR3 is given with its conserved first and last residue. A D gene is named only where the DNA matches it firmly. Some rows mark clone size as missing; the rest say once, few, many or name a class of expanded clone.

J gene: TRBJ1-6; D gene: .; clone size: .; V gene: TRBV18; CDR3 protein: CASSPQPTGNSPLHF; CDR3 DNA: TGTGCCAGCTCACCCCAACCTACAGGGAACTCACCCCTCCACTTT
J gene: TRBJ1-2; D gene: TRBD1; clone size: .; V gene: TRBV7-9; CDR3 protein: CASSLQGARGYTF; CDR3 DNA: TGTGCCAGCAGCTTACAGGGGGCCCGGGGCTACACCTTC
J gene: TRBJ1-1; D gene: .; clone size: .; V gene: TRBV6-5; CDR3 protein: CASSYYRSNTEAFF; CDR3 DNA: TGTGCCAGCAGTTACTACAGATCGAACACTGAAGCTTTCTTT
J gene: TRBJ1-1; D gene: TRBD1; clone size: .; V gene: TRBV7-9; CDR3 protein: CASSEGTGLTEAFF; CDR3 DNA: TGTGCCAGCAGCGAAGGGACAGGGTTGACTGAAGCTTTCTTT
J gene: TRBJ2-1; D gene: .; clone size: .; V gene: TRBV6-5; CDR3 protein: CASSFDRRALYNEQFF; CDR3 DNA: TGTGCCAGCAGTTTCGACAGGCGTGCCCTTTACAATGAGCAGTTCTTC
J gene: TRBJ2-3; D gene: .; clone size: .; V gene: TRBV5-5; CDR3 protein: CASSLRAGSTDTQYF; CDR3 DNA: TGTGCCAGCAGCTTGCGCGCAGGGAGCACAGATACGCAGTATTTT
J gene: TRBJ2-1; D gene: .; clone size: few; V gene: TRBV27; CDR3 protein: CASSFNTYNEQFF; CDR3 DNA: TGTGCCAGCAGTTTTAACACCTACAATGAGCAGTTCTTC
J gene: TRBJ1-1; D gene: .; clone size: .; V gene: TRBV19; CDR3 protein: CASSIASTAMNTEAFF; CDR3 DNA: TGTGCCAGTAGTATAGCCTCGACTGCCATGAACACTGAAGCTTTCTTT
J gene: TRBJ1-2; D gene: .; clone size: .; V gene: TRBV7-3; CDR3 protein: CASSPGRDYGYTF; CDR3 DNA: TGTGCCAGCAGCCCCGGCAGGGACTATGGCTACACCTTC
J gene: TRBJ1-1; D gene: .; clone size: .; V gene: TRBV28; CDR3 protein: CASSPGTFDTEAFF; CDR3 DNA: TGTGCCAGCAGCCCGGGAACGTTCGACACTGAAGCTTTCTTT
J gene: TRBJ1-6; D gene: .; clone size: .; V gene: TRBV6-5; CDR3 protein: CASSKDSHNSPLHF; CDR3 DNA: TGTGCCAGCAGTAAGGACAGCCATAATTCACCCCTCCACTTT
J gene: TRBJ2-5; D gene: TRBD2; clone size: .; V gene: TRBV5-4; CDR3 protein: CASRRLAGVETQYF; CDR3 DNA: TGTGCCAGCAGAAGACTAGCGGGAGTAGAGACCCAGTACTTC
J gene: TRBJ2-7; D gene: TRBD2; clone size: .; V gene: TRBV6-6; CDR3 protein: CASSPSGGSALYEQYF; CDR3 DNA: TGTGCCAGCAGCCCTAGCGGGGGGTCCGCCCTATACGAGCAGTACTTC
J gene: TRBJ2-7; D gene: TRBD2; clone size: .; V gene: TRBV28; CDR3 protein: CASSWTSGRGEQYF; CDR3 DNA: TGTGCCAGCAGTTGGACTAGCGGGAGGGGAGAGCAGTACTTC
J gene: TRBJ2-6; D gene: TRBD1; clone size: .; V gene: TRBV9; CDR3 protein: CASSRTGAGANVLTF; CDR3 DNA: TGTGCCAGCAGCCGCACAGGGGCGGGGGCCAACGTCCTGACTTTC
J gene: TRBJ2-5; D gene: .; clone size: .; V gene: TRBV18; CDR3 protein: CASSPGIQETQYF; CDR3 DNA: TGTGCCAGCTCACCAGGCATCCAAGAGACCCAGTACTTC